This TCR beta chain was captured in a study of blood T cell repertoires in COVID-19. Study context: Spain, Italy and the United States supplied samples that represented acute and convalescent COVID-19. T cells, B-cell-depleted T cells, or PBMCs provided the cDNA or gDNA that served as material.

CDR1 and CDR2 (germline): SEHNR, FQNEAQ (reference sequence). This CDR3 region has 13 residues. Original data processing: The authors estimated nucleated cell counts from reference gene primer amplification. The assay was immunoSEQ multiplex PCR, and TCRdb's table has in-frame clones only and misses some. That table gives V, J and clone size, and the DNA gave D and trimming. The data show under 300,000 clones, with approximately 84% seen just once and roughly 1.5% held by the top ten. Followed over time, Seattle patients had been enrolled while infection was active. This sequence was found in a human donor with COVID-19, enrolled during active disease. The donor label of this sample is uncertain. Sequencing was done on a sample of peripheral blood. The chain joins TRBV7-9 to TRBJ2-1; possible D gene TRBD2, 6 bases. CDR3 in DNA: TGTGCGGAGCGGGCCGCCTGGGGCGATGAGCAGTTCTTC. This sequence encodes CAERAAWGDEQFF.